A single sample gave rise to the 23 T cell receptor beta chains below, sequenced in a study of regulatory T cells in long-lasting Graves disease. As to time point: newly diagnosed GD, antithyroid drugs for less than 3 months. PBMCs were the source of the RNA used for TCR sequencing. The authors built TCR beta libraries using iRepertoire HTBI primers and Arm-PCR of CDR3 regions. TCRdb passed the multiplex PCR reads through MiXCR, listing each CDR3 protein once. The sample yields fewer than 550,000 distinct CDR3 sequences, about 16% seen once. These same records also appear under a second study, on T cells in Graves' hyperthyroidism and ophthalmopathy.

Material: peripheral blood mononuclear cells (PBMCs), obtained at new diagnosis, from a patient treated with antithyroid drugs. Receptor source: a woman aged 35-65 years with Graves disease.

This clonotype was seen a few times. V and J are TRBV24-1 and TRBJ1-2, with D perhaps TRBD1 (6 bases). Trimming took 1 base from V and 8 from J, leaving 13 bases between them. CDR3 length equals 14 residues. Germline CDR1 reads KGHDR; CDR2 reads SFDVKD. The CDR3 spells CATSDFEGGNGYTF. The DNA for the CDR3 is TGTGCCACCAGTGATTTTGAGGGGGGAAACGGCTACACCTTC.

This chain uses TRBV5-1 with TRBJ1-2; D might be TRBD1 (5 bases). V shed 3 bases and J shed 7 bases, with 16 bases lying between them. Germline V gene data show CDR1 as SGHRS and CDR2 as YFSETQ. This CDR3 region has 14 residues. Here the CDR3 DNA reads TGCGCCAGCAGCTCCCAACTAGACGGGGGTGGCTACACCTTC. It translates to CASSSQLDGGGYTF.

This clonotype was observed a handful of times. The chain employs TRBV15 and TRBJ2-7; 10 bases match TRBD1. The trim removed 4 bases at V and 4 bases at J, leaving 4 bases unmatched. The CDR3 has 14 residues. Per germline, CDR1 LNHNV and CDR2 YYDKDF (reference sequence). The DNA of the CDR3 is TGTGCCACCAGCATGGGACAGGGGTTTTACGAGCAGTACTTC. Its translation: CATSMGQGFYEQYF.

This sequence joins TRBV7-9 and TRBJ2-2; 9 bases line up with TRBD1. V gave up 3 bases and J gave up 5 bases; unmatched junction bases: 4. The germline V gene has CDR1 SEHNR and CDR2 FQNEAQ (reference sequence). CDR3 length equals 15 residues. The CDR3 DNA is TGTGCCAGCAGCTTGGGACAGGGCCCAACCGGGGAGCTGTTTTTT. Translating gives CASSLGQGPTGELFF.

The V gene is TRBV7-9, the J gene TRBJ2-7, with 11 bases aligning to TRBD2. With V trimmed by 4 bases and J by 4 bases, 6 bases remained unmatched. CDR1 is SEHNR, CDR2 FQNEAQ, per germline (reference sequence). The CDR3 spans 15 residues. The CDR3 coding sequence is TGTGCCAGCAGCTCAGGGGGACTAGCGGATTACGAGCAGTACTTC. Translated, it gives CASSSGGLADYEQYF.

The chain joins TRBV10-3 to TRBJ2-1; TRBD2 aligns across 10 bases. After removal of 3 bases from V and 15 bases from J, the junction contained 11 bases not matched to a gene. This CDR3 is 14 amino acids long. The germline CDR1 and CDR2 sequences are ENHRY and SYGVKD. Written as DNA, the CDR3 is TGTGCCATCAGTGAAAGCGGGGGGGCCGGTTCGCCGTTCTTC. As protein: CAISESGGAGSPFF.

The rearrangement links TRBV6-1 to TRBJ1-3; D is unresolved. Trimming left V 6 bases short and J 1 base short, with 10 bases between. This CDR3 spans 14 amino acids. Looked up from germline, CDR1 is MNHNS and CDR2 is SASEGT. The CDR3 here is CASSHVGSGNTIYF. The CDR3 DNA reads TGTGCCAGCAGCCACGTGGGTTCTGGAAACACCATATATTTT.

This chain uses TRBV30 with TRBJ2-1; possibly TRBD2 for D (7 bases). CDR3 length equals 13 residues. The germline CDR1 and CDR2 sequences are GTSNPN and SVGIG (reference sequence). Trimming removed 5 bases from V and 6 bases from J, with 14 bases in between. CDR3 amino acids: CAWGRGALNEQFF. The CDR3 nucleotides read TGTGCCTGGGGCCGGGGGGCCCTCAATGAGCAGTTCTTC.

This clonotype has ten or more counts. V is TRBV11-2 and J is TRBJ2-3; D might be TRBD1 or TRBD2, each matching 5 bases. The CDR3 loop spans 14 amino acids. V was shortened by 5 bases and J by 6 bases, with 15 bases between the two germline ends. CDR1 and CDR2 from the germline V gene are SGHAT and FQNNGV. The CDR3 spells CASSPLGDEDTQYF. The CDR3 DNA follows: TGTGCCAGCAGCCCCTTGGGGGATGAGGATACGCAGTATTTT.

The V call is TRBV27, the J call TRBJ2-3; D gene ambiguous. The germline V and J ends were trimmed by 0 bases and 4 bases, with 8 bases remaining between them. The CDR3 sequence is 14 residues long. Per the germline V gene, CDR1 is MNHEY and CDR2 is SMNVEV (reference sequence). The chain's CDR3 is CASSLSRAPDTQYF. CDR3 in DNA: TGTGCCAGCAGTTTATCCCGGGCTCCAGATACGCAGTATTTT.

About this clonotype: This likely stems from a read error, as it lies one base from a far larger clone. The chain uses TRBV6-2 or TRBV6-3 and TRBJ1-3; D ambiguous. This CDR3 has 11 amino acids. The germline CDR1 and CDR2 sequences are MNHEY and SVGEGT. This chain's CDR3 is CVSAEGNTIYF. CDR3 sequence (DNA): TGTGTCAGCGCCGAAGGGAACACCATATATTTT.

This clonotype was seen a few times. V usage is TRBV12-3 or TRBV12-4 and J usage is TRBJ1-1; D unclear. V was trimmed by 8 bases and J by 8 bases, leaving 15 bases between them. The CDR3 sequence is 12 residues long. CDR3 protein: CASAFNGQEAFF. The CDR3 DNA reads TGTGCCAGCGCTTTCAATGGCCAGGAAGCTTTCTTT.

At least ten counts were recorded for this clonotype. The chain recombines TRBV28 with TRBJ2-7; the match to TRBD2 covers 13 bases. In germline, CDR1 is MDHEN, CDR2 SYDVKM. Germline trimming cut 2 bases from V and 4 bases from J; bases unmatched to any gene: 2. The CDR3 runs to 15 residues. For the CDR3, the DNA is TGTGCCAGCAGTTTAACTAGCGGGGGGGGGTACGAGCAGTACTTC. This translates into CASSLTSGGGYEQYF.

This clonotype turned up a few times. V and J are TRBV2 and TRBJ1-6; D unclear. This CDR3 contains 14 residues. V was clipped by 5 bases and J by 8 bases, with 13 bases between them. Germline CDR1 SNHLY, CDR2 FYNNEI. The CDR3 region has the DNA TGTGCCAGCAGTAACCCTTGGACCGATTCACCCCTCCACTTT. Amino acid sequence: CASSNPWTDSPLHF. The variable domain in full, completed from reference TRBV2 and TRBJ1-6, reads EPEVTQTPSHQVTQMGQEVILRCVPISNHLYFYWYRQILGQKVEFLVSFYNNEISEKSEIFDDQFSVERPDGSNFTLKIRSTKLEDSAMYFCASSNPWTDSPLHFGNGTRLTVT.

This clonotype was detected many times. Sequence at one end of the junction differs from germline and may be a read error. The chain couples TRBV2 to TRBJ1-4; D gene uncertain. The germline gives CDR1 SNHLY, CDR2 FYNNEI. CDR3 length: 14 amino acids. CDR3 in DNA: TGTGCCAGCAGTCCACCGGGTTCCAATGACAAACTGTTTTTT. This translates into CASSPPGSNDKLFF.

The table lists this clonotype with many counts. The rearrangement joins TRBV5-5 to TRBJ1-1, with a tentative D call TRBD1 (5 bases). Trimming removed 6 bases from V and 0 bases from J, with 15 bases in between. The CDR3 totals 15 residues. CDR1 SGHKS and CDR2 YYEKEE come from the germline V gene (reference sequence). CDR3 sequence: CASTTGGALNTEAFF. The CDR3 DNA sequence: TGTGCCAGCACCACAGGAGGGGCGTTGAACACTGAAGCTTTCTTT.

In its sample, this clonotype was seen many times. V and J are TRBV7-2 and TRBJ1-5; D unresolved. Germline V gene lookup returns CDR1 SGHTA and CDR2 FQGNSA. This CDR3 has 13 amino acids. Trimming removed 0 bases from V and 5 bases from J, with 5 bases in between. In nucleotides, the CDR3 is TGTGCCAGCAGCTTAGCCATCTATCAGCCCCAGCATTTT. Residues: CASSLAIYQPQHF. The variable domain in full, completed from reference TRBV7-2 and TRBJ1-5, reads GAGVSQSPSNKVTEKGKDVELRCDPISGHTALYWYRQSLGQGLEFLIYFQGNSAPDKSGLPSDRFSAERTGGSVSTLTIQRTQQEDSAVYLCASSLAIYQPQHFGDGTRLSIL.

The chain uses TRBV5-6 and TRBJ1-2; TRBD1 aligns across 9 bases. Germline V gene lookup returns CDR1 SGHDT and CDR2 YYEEEE. The CDR3 runs 16 residues. The V and J ends lost 1 base and 6 bases, in that order; junction bases with no gene match: 10. CDR3 region: CASSLRDRVLVNGYTF. The CDR3 DNA reads TGTGCCAGCAGCTTGCGGGACAGGGTCTTGGTAAATGGCTACACCTTC.

V is TRBV7-9 and J is TRBJ2-1; TRBD2 matches 7 bases. The CDR3 has 16 residues. Losses at the gene ends were 1 base for V and 8 bases for J; bases not matched to a gene: 11. CDR1 and CDR2 (germline): SEHNR, FQNEAQ (reference sequence). For the CDR3, the DNA is TGTGCCAGCAGCTTAGGGGGGGGACGGATAATCGATGAGCAGTTCTTC. Translated, it gives CASSLGGGRIIDEQFF.

This clonotype was detected many times. The V and J genes are TRBV24-1 and TRBJ1-1; no reliable D call. Trimming left V 3 bases short and J 2 bases short, with 6 bases between. CDR3 size: 13 residues. Germline assignment: CDR1 KGHDR and CDR2 SFDVKD. CDR3 bases: TGTGCCACCAGTGATCTGATAAACACTGAAGCTTTCTTT. This codes for CATSDLINTEAFF.

To note about this clonotype: A much larger clone lies one base from this, so it may be a read error. The chain recombines TRBV2 with TRBJ2-3; TRBD2 matches at 9 bases. Germline CDR1 reads SNHLY; CDR2 reads FYNNEI. Losses at the gene ends were 5 bases for V and 2 bases for J; bases not matched to a gene: 5. The CDR3 contains 15 residues. In nucleotides, the CDR3 is TGTGCCAGCAGTTCCGGGACTAGCATCACAGATACGCAGTATTTT. Amino acids: CASSSGTSITDTQYF.

The rearrangement links TRBV14 to TRBJ2-5; 8 bases align to TRBD1. The CDR3 sequence is 19 residues long. Per the germline V gene, CDR1 is SGHDN and CDR2 is FVKESK. With 4 bases clipped from V and 0 bases from J, the junction kept 16 bases outside the gene matches. The CDR3 here is CASSPPPGTGYGYQETQYF. CDR3 nucleotides: TGTGCCAGCAGCCCCCCGCCAGGGACAGGCTACGGCTACCAAGAGACCCAGTACTTC.

This clonotype was detected a few times. This could be a read error, since a much larger clone is one nucleotide away. The chain uses TRBV5-1 and TRBJ2-1; D is unclear. The V and J ends lost 0 bases and 7 bases respectively, with 14 bases between them. The CDR3 runs to 15 residues. From germline, CDR1 is SGHRS and CDR2 YFSETQ. This chain's CDR3 is CASSLVAAKLNEQFF. The CDR3 DNA follows: TGCGCCAGCAGCTTGGTGGCAGCCAAGCTGAATGAGCAGTTCTTC.